This record concerns one T cell receptor (beta chain) sequence. Its antigen is unidentified. Method: immunoSEQ multiplex PCR; TCRdb's copy keeps in-frame clones and lacks some. This sample has around 160,000 clones, with 75% to 90% found just once. The data belong to a study of T cell responses to AZD1222 COVID-19 vaccine. V was cut by 6 bases and J by 4 bases, with 16 bases left in between. The CDR3 length is 14 residues. The germline V gene encodes CDR1 MNHEY and CDR2 SVGAGI. Study-wide points: Only five or six individuals given AZD1222 were seropositive at baseline.

The rearrangement uses TRBV6-5 and TRBJ2-7; D is possibly TRBD2 (6 bases). The clonotype originates from an adult in good health. This specimen consisted of peripheral blood, obtained on day 0 of MenACWY control vaccination. CDR3 loop: CASRSPGLWYEQYF. As DNA, the CDR3 is TGTGCCAGCAGAAGTCCGGGACTCTGGTACGAGCAGTACTTC.